Shown below are 13 T cell receptor beta chains from a single sample sequenced in a study of beta chain features in type 1 diabetes. The study reverse transcribed the entire isolated RNA, so it sequenced expressed TCRB transcripts. Only in-frame clones appear in the TCRdb table, and some are missing; sequencing was by immunoSEQ multiplex PCR. The sample contains 120,000 or so clones, roughly 17% of which appear only once. Study-wide findings and caveats: Shorter TCRB CDR3s, moderately but significantly so, were found in Type 1 diabetes patients in all four CD4+ subsets.

Which antigens these TCRs recognize remains unknown. What was sequenced was central memory CD4+ T cells from blood. These receptors all come from a man between 18 and 29 years old with type 1 diabetes.

This clone was seen a few times. The chain employs TRBV4-1 and TRBJ1-2, with 7 bases matching TRBD1. The CDR3 runs to 19 residues. Unmatched junction bases numbered 14, after V lost 1 base and J lost 0 bases. Germline assignment: CDR1 MGHRA and CDR2 YSYEKL. This CDR3 is CASSQGRRTGTTANYGYTF. The CDR3 bases are TGCGCCAGCAGCCAAGGAAGAAGGACAGGTACAACAGCTAACTATGGCTACACCTTC.

This clone was detected only a few times. V gene TRBV10-3 combines with J gene TRBJ1-2; D unclear. In germline, CDR1 is ENHRY, CDR2 SYGVKD. This CDR3 region has 14 residues. Deletions cut 3 bases from V and 4 bases from J, with 12 bases between. The CDR3: CAISDPLFGYGYTF. The CDR3, as DNA: TGTGCCATCAGTGACCCACTATTTGGCTATGGCTACACCTTC.

The chain carries TRBV6-5 and TRBJ2-7; D unclear. The V end was cut by 2 bases, the J end by 2 bases, with 13 bases between. From germline, CDR1 is MNHEY and CDR2 SVGAGI. This CDR3 is built from 15 residues. This chain's CDR3 is CASSYDSGQAYEQYF. The CDR3 bases are TGTGCCAGCAGTTACGATTCGGGCCAAGCCTACGAGCAGTACTTC.

V usage is TRBV27 and J usage is TRBJ1-5; 12 nucleotides agree with TRBD1. CDR1 MNHEY and CDR2 SMNVEV come from the germline V gene (reference sequence). Unmatched junction bases numbered 6, after V lost 9 bases and J lost 0 bases. The CDR3 is 16 residues long. In DNA, the CDR3 is TGTGCCAGGACCCCGGGACAGGGGGCTAGCAATCAGCCCCAGCATTTT. Encoded protein: CARTPGQGASNQPQHF.

The sample holds one count of this clone. The CDR3 here is CASSLAYTGSTDTQYF. The DNA of the CDR3 is TGCGCCAGCAGCTTGGCCTATACAGGGAGCACAGATACGCAGTATTTT. This chain joins TRBV5-1 and TRBJ2-3, with a weak D call TRBD1 (6 bases). Germline assignment: CDR1 SGHRS and CDR2 YFSETQ. Trimming removed 0 bases from V and 0 bases from J, with 11 bases in between. This CDR3 is 16 amino acids long. The entire variable domain, with the rest obtained from reference TRBV5-1 and TRBJ2-3, is as follows: KAGVTQTPRYLIKTRGQQVTLSCSPISGHRSVSWYQQTPGQGLQFLFEYFSETQRNKGNFPGRFSGRQFSNSRSEMNVSTLELGDSALYLCASSLAYTGSTDTQYFGPGTRLTVL.

The rearrangement uses TRBV9 and TRBJ1-4; D not resolved. There are 13 residues in the CDR3. In germline, CDR1 is SGDLS, CDR2 YYNGEE. V was pared by 4 bases and J by 7 bases, with 11 bases between. The CDR3 bases are TGTGCCAGCAGCTTGGACCCGGTTGAAAAACTGTTTTTT. Protein sequence: CASSLDPVEKLFF.

This clone came up a few times. The chain is built from TRBV29-1 and TRBJ2-7; TRBD2 might be the D (6 bases). The CDR3 length is 12 residues. Trimming cost V 4 bases and J 6 bases, with 13 bases left between them. Germline CDR1 SQVTM, CDR2 ANQGSEA. The CDR3 nucleotides are TGCAGCGTTGCTTATGGTAGCGGCGAGCAGTACTTC. Its protein is CSVAYGSGEQYF.

This clone showed up just a few times. The V call is TRBV4-3, the J call TRBJ1-2; TRBD1 agrees at 9 bases. The germline gives CDR1 LGHNA, CDR2 YSLEER. Trimming at V came to 4 bases and at J to 2 bases, leaving 2 bases not matched to a gene. The CDR3 length is 14 residues. The chain's CDR3 is CASSRGQGNYGYTF. In DNA form, the CDR3 reads TGCGCCAGCAGCCGAGGACAGGGGAACTATGGCTACACCTTC.

This clone was counted at least ten times. This rearrangement joins TRBV6-6 to TRBJ2-3; D gene ambiguous. V was trimmed by 8 bases and J by 4 bases, leaving 10 bases between them. The germline V gene encodes CDR1 MNHNY and CDR2 SVGAGI (reference sequence). The CDR3 is 12 amino acids. In DNA form, the CDR3 reads TGTGCCAGCGGGGATTGGCCAGATACGCAGTATTTT. Its translation is CASGDWPDTQYF.

This clone was counted between two and nine times. V and J are TRBV7-3 and TRBJ2-2; no clear D gene. Germline values: CDR1 SGHTA, CDR2 FQGTGA. This CDR3 spans 12 amino acids. V was trimmed by 4 bases and J by 8 bases, leaving 8 bases between them. The CDR3 nucleotides are TGTGCCAGCAGCTCCCTCGGGGGGGAGCTGTTTTTT. Translating gives CASSSLGGELFF.

This clone was detected a few times. The chain combines TRBV19 with TRBJ2-2; D is unclear. Trimming cost V 4 bases and J 1 base, with 7 bases left between them. The CDR3 totals 14 residues. In germline, CDR1 is LNHDA, CDR2 SQIVND (reference sequence). The CDR3 bases are TGTGCCAGTAGTACGCCGGTGAACACCGGGGAGCTGTTTTTT. Translating it yields CASSTPVNTGELFF.

The J gene is TRBJ2-3, the V gene TRBV30, with D uncertain. The V end was cut by 4 bases, the J end by 6 bases, with 8 bases between. Germline V gene sequence: CDR1 GTSNPN, CDR2 SVGIG (reference sequence). The CDR3 has 11 amino acids. The CDR3 spells CAWINRDTQYF. The CDR3 DNA is TGTGCCTGGATTAACCGGGATACGCAGTATTTT.

This chain joins TRBV6-6 and TRBJ2-7; tentatively, D is TRBD2 (5 bases). V was pared by 5 bases and J by 4 bases, with 9 bases between. The V gene's germline CDR1 is MNHNY and CDR2 SVGAGI (reference sequence). There are 12 residues in the CDR3. DNA of the CDR3: TGTGCCAGCAGTAGGAGCGGATACGAGCAGTACTTC. Amino acid sequence: CASSRSGYEQYF.